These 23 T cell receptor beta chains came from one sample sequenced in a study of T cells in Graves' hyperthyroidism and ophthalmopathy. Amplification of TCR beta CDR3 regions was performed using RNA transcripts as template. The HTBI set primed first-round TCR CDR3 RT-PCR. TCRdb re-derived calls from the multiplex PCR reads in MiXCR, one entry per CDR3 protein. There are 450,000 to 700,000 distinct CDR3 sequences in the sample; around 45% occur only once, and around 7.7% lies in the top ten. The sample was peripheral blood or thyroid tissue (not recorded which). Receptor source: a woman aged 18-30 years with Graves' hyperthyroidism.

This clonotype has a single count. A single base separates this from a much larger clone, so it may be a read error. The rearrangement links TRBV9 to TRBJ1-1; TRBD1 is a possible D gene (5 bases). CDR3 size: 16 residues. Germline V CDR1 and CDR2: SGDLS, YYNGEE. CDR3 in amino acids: CASSAGLSLGNIEAFF. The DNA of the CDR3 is TGTGCCAGCAGTGCAGGGTTATCTCTGGGGAACATTGAAGCTTTCTTT.

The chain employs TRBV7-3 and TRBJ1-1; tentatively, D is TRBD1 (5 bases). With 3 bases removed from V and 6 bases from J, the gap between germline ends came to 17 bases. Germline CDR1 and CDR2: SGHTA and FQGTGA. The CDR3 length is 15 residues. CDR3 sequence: CASSFTTPGFAEAFF. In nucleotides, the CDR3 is TGTGCCAGCAGCTTTACGACTCCAGGGTTCGCTGAAGCTTTCTTT.

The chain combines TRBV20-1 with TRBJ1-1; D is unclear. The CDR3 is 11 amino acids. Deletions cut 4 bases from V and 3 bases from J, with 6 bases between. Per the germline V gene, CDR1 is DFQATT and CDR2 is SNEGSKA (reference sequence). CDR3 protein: CSAKSDTEAFF. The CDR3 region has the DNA TGCAGTGCTAAATCGGACACTGAAGCTTTCTTT.

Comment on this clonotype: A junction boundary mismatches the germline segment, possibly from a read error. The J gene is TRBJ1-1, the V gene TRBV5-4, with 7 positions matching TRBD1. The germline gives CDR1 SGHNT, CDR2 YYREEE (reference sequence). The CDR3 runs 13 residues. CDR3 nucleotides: TGCGCCAGCAGTAGGTCGCAGGGGGGAGAGGCTTTCTTT. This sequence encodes CASSRSQGGEAFF.

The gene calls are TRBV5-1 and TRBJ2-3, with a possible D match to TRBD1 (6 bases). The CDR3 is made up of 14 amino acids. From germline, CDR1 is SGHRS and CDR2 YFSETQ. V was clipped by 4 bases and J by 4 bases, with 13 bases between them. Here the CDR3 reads CASSVQGSADTQYF. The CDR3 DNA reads TGCGCCAGCAGCGTACAGGGATCGGCAGATACGCAGTATTTT.

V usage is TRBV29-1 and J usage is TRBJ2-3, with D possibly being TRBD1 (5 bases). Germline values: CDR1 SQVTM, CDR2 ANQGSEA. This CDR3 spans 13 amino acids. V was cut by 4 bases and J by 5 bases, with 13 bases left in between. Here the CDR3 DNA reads TGCAGCGTTGGAGGACACTTTGGAGATACGCAGTATTTT. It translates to CSVGGHFGDTQYF.

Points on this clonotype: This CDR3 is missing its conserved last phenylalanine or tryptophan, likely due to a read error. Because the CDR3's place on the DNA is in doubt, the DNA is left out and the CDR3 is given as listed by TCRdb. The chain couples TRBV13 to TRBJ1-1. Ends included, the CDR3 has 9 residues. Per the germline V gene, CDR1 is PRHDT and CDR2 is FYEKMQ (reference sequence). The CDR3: CASSLVKIS.

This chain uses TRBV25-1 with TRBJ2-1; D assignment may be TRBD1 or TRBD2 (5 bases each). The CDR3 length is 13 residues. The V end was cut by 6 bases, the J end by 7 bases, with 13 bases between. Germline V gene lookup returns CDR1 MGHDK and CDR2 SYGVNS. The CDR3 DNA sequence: TGTGCCAGCAGACGGGACGCCTTAAATGAGCAGTTCTTC. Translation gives CASRRDALNEQFF.

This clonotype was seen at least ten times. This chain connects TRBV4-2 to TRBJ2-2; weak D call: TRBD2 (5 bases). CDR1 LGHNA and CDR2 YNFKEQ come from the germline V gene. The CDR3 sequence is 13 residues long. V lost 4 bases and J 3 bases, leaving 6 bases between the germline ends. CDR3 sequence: CASSLAHTGELFF. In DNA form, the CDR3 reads TGTGCCAGCAGCCTAGCGCACACCGGGGAGCTGTTTTTT.

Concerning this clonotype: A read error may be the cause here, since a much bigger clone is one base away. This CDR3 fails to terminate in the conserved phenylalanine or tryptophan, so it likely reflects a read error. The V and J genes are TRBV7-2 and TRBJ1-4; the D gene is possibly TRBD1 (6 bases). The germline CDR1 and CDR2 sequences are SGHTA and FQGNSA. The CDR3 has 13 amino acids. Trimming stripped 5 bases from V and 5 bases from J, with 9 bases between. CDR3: CASSQRGNEKLFC. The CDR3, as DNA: TGTGCCAGCAGCCAGAGGGGGAATGAAAAACTGTTTTGT.

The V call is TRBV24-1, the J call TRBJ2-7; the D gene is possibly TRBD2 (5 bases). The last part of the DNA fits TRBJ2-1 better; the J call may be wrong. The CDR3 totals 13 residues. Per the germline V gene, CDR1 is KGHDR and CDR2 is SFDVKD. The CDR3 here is CATSDYTSLGQFF. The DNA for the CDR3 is TGTGCCACCAGTGATTACACTAGTCTGGGGCAGTTCTTC.

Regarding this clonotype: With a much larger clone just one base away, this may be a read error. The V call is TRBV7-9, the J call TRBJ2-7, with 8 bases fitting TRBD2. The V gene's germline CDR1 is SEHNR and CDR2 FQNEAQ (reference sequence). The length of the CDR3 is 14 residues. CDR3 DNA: TGTGCCTGCAGCTTAGCGGGGTACTTCTACGAGCAGTACTTC. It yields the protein CACSLAGYFYEQYF.

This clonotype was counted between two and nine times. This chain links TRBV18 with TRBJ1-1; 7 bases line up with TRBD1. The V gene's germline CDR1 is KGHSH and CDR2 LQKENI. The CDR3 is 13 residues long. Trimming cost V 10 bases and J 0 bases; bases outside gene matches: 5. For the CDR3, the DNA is TGTGCCAACCGACAGGGTGTGAACACTGAAGCTTTCTTT. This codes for CANRQGVNTEAFF.

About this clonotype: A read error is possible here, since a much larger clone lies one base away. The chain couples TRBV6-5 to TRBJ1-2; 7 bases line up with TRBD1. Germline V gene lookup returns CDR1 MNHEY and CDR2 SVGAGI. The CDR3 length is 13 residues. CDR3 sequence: CASKDRTGYGYAF. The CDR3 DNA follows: TGTGCCAGCAAGGACCGGACAGGCTATGGCTACGCCTTC.

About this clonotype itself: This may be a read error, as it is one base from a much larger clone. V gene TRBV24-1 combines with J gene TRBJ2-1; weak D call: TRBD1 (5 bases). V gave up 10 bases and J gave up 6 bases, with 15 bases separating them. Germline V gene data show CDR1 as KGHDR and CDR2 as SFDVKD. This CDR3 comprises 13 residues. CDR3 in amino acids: CATSQGYCNEQFF. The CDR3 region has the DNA TGTGCCACATCCCAGGGATACTGCAATGAGCAGTTCTTC.

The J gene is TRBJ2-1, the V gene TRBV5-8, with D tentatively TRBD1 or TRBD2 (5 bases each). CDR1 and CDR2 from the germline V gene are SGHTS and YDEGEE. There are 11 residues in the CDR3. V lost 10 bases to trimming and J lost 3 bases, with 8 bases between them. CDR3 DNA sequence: TGTGCCGCGAGGGGCTACAATGAGCAGTTCTTC. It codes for CAARGYNEQFF.

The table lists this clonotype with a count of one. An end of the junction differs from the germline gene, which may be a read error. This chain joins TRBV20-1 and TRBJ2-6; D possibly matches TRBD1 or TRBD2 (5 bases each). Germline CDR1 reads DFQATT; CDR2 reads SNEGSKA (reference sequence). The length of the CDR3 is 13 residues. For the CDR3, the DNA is TGCAGTGCCGAACAGCCCGGGGCCGACGTCCTGACTTTC. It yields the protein CSAEQPGADVLTF.

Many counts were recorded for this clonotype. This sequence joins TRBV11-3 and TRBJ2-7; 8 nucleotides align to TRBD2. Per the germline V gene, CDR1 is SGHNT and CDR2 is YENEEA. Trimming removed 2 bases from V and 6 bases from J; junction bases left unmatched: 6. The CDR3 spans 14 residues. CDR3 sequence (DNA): TGTGCCAGCAGCTTATACGGGAGGGACTGCGAGCAGTACTTC. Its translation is CASSLYGRDCEQYF.

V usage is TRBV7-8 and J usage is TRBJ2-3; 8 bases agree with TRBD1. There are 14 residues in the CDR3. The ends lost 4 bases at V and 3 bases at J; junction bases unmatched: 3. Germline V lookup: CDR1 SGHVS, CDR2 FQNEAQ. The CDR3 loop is CASSSDRGTDTQYF. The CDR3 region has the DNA TGTGCCAGCAGCTCCGACAGGGGAACAGATACGCAGTATTTT. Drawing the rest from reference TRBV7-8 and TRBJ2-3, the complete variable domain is GAGVSQSPRYKVAKRGQDVALRCDPISGHVSLFWYQQALGQGPEFLTYFQNEAQLDKSGLPSDRFFAERPEGSVSTLKIQRTQQEDSAVYLCASSSDRGTDTQYFGPGTRLTVL.

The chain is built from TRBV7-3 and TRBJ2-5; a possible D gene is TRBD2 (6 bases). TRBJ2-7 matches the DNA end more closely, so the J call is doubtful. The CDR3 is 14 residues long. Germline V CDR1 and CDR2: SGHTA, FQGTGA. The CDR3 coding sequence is TGTGCCAGCAGGCGGCGGGACTCTACCTACGAGCAGTACTTC. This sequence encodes CASRRRDSTYEQYF.

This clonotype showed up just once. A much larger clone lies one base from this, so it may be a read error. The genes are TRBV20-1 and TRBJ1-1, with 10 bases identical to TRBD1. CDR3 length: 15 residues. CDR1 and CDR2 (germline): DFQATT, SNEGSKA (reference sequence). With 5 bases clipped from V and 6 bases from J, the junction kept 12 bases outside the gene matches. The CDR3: CSAEGPGQGSAEAFF. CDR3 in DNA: TGCAGTGCTGAGGGCCCGGGACAGGGGTCAGCTGAAGCTTTCTTT.

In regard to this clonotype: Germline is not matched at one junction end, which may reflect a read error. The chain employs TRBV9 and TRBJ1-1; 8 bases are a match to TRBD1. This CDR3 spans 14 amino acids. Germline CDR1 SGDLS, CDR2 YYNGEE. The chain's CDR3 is CASGLGQVNTEASF. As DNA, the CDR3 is TGTGCCAGCGGCCTGGGACAGGTGAACACTGAAGCCTCCTTT.

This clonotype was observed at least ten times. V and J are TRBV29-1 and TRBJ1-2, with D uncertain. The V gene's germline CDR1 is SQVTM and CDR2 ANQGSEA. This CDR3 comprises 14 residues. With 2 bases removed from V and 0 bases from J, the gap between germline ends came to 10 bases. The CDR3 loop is CSVESGRTNYGYTF. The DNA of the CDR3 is TGCAGCGTTGAATCCGGACGGACTAACTATGGCTACACCTTC.